The next 21 T cell receptor beta chains were all read from a single sample in a study of glioma-infiltrating T cells. TCR alpha and beta CDR3 regions were amplified from RNA using iRepertoire nested multiplex PCR. Via MiXCR, TCRdb re-called the multiplex PCR reads, giving one row per CDR3 protein. In the table there are approximately 40,000 distinct CDR3 sequences, 20% to 25% of which are singletons. Sequencing was performed on glioma tissue, nonneoplastic brain tissue, or PBMCs (not recorded which). The receptors come from a human donor with low-grade glioma or glioblastoma, undergoing nonglioma brain surgery, or in good health (not recorded which).

This chain uses TRBV6-2 or TRBV6-3 with TRBJ2-3; 12 nucleotides match TRBD2. The V and J ends lost 8 bases and 6 bases, in that order; junction bases with no gene match: 12. This CDR3 has 16 residues. Germline CDR1 and CDR2: MNHEY and SVGEGT. CDR3 amino acids: CASGMTSGRPQDTQYF. The CDR3 bases are TGTGCCAGCGGCATGACTAGCGGGAGACCCCAGGATACGCAGTATTTT.

The rearrangement links TRBV19 to TRBJ2-7; perhaps TRBD1 as D (6 bases). CDR1 and CDR2 (germline): LNHDA, SQIVND (reference sequence). This CDR3 has 14 residues. The germline V and J ends were trimmed by 5 bases and 2 bases, with 13 bases remaining between them. CDR3 in DNA: TGTGCCAGTAGTTCCCGGACAGCGCCCTACGAGCAGTACTTC. Its protein is CASSSRTAPYEQYF.

This clonotype was picked up many times. This chain joins TRBV7-9 and TRBJ1-2; no firm D call. V was cut by 3 bases and J by 7 bases, with 9 bases left in between. This CDR3 is 12 amino acids long. The V gene's germline CDR1 is SEHNR and CDR2 FQNEAQ (reference sequence). The CDR3 bases are TGTGCCAGCAGCTTGCAGGAGGGTGGCTACACCTTC. It codes for CASSLQEGGYTF.

This clonotype was detected many times. J is TRBJ1-1 and V is TRBV2; no reliable D call. Trimming took 7 bases from V and 1 from J, leaving 4 bases between them. Germline CDR1 SNHLY, CDR2 FYNNEI. The CDR3 length is 11 residues. The CDR3: CASTKNTEAFF. The DNA for the CDR3 is TGTGCCAGCACGAAGAACACTGAAGCTTTCTTT.

On this clonotype itself: This may be a read error, as it is one base from a much larger clone. The genes are TRBV19 and TRBJ2-1; D might be TRBD1 or TRBD2, each matching 5 bases. CDR1 is LNHDA and CDR2 is SQIVND in the germline V gene (reference sequence). The V gene lost 6 bases and the J gene lost 6 bases, with 12 bases spanning the gap. The CDR3 covers 13 residues. CDR3 in amino acids: CASSPPGTNEQFF. The DNA for the CDR3 is TGTGCCAGTAGCCCTCCAGGGACCAATGAGCAGTTCTTC.

This clonotype has ten or more counts. The chain has TRBV7-2 and TRBJ2-1, with D maybe TRBD2 (6 bases). V was shortened by 3 bases and J by 4 bases, with 13 bases between the two germline ends. The CDR3 covers 15 residues. CDR1 is SGHTA, CDR2 FQGNSA, per germline. The CDR3 sequence: CASSLSAGPYNEQFF. CDR3 nucleotide sequence: TGTGCCAGCAGCTTGTCCGCGGGGCCTTACAATGAGCAGTTCTTC.

This clonotype was seen ten or more times. The gene calls are TRBV7-2 and TRBJ2-1; a possible D gene is TRBD2 (5 bases). Trimming took 5 bases from V and 6 from J, leaving 17 bases between them. This CDR3 has 15 residues. Germline loops: CDR1 SGHTA, CDR2 FQGNSA. DNA of the CDR3: TGTGCCAGCAGCCTAGTTCCGATAGAGGGCAATGAGCAGTTCTTC. This translates into CASSLVPIEGNEQFF. The variable domain in full, with the rest retrieved from reference TRBV7-2 and TRBJ2-1, is GAGVSQSPSNKVTEKGKDVELRCDPISGHTALYWYRQSLGQGLEFLIYFQGNSAPDKSGLPSDRFSAERTGGSVSTLTIQRTQQEDSAVYLCASSLVPIEGNEQFFGPGTRLTVL.

In its sample, this clonotype was seen many times. This sequence joins TRBV6-1 and TRBJ2-7; TRBD1 matches 8 bases. The CDR3 spans 16 residues. CDR1 and CDR2 from the germline V gene are MNHNS and SASEGT. Unmatched junction bases numbered 14, after V lost 8 bases and J lost 2 bases. CDR3 protein: CASLPAITRGPYEQYF. CDR3 nucleotide sequence: TGTGCCAGCCTCCCTGCAATTACCAGGGGGCCCTACGAGCAGTACTTC.

This clonotype was counted many times. The chain recombines TRBV7-9 with TRBJ2-7; D gene unclear. V was shortened by 4 bases and J by 6 bases, with 16 bases between the two germline ends. Looked up from germline, CDR1 is SEHNR and CDR2 is FQNEAQ (reference sequence). There are 14 residues in the CDR3. The CDR3 DNA reads TGTGCCAGCAGCTCCTGGACGGTTCTCGGCGAGCAGTACTTC. It yields the protein CASSSWTVLGEQYF.

This clonotype was counted between two and nine times. J is TRBJ2-3 and V is TRBV29-1; D uncertain. Germline assignment: CDR1 SQVTM and CDR2 ANQGSEA. This CDR3 is built from 12 residues. V dropped 4 bases and J dropped 2 bases, with 7 bases sitting between them. CDR3 residues: CSVVVITDTQYF. The CDR3 nucleotides read TGCAGCGTTGTCGTTATCACAGATACGCAGTATTTT.

This clonotype was recorded at least ten times. V and J are TRBV3-1 and TRBJ1-2; the D is unclear. Trimming cost V 4 bases and J 5 bases, with 11 bases left between them. Germline-derived CDR1 and CDR2 are LGHDT and YNNKEL (reference sequence). The CDR3 has 13 residues. DNA for the CDR3: TGTGCCAGCAGCCCGACAAGGAAGTATGGCTACACCTTC. Protein: CASSPTRKYGYTF.

This clonotype was recorded at least ten times. The rearrangement uses TRBV28 and TRBJ2-7; 10 bases fit TRBD2. This CDR3 is 16 amino acids long. With V trimmed by 6 bases and J by 7 bases, 15 bases remained unmatched. CDR1 MDHEN and CDR2 SYDVKM come from the germline V gene. The CDR3 nucleotides read TGTGCCAGCAGACCCGCTAGCGGGGGAGACTTGAGGGAGCAGTACTTC. Its translation: CASRPASGGDLREQYF.

This clonotype was seen a few times. The rearrangement links TRBV6-6 to TRBJ1-2; D might be TRBD1 (5 bases). V was cut by 0 bases and J by 5 bases, with 13 bases left in between. The CDR3 is 15 residues long. The germline V gene encodes CDR1 MNHNY and CDR2 SVGAGI (reference sequence). The CDR3 loop reads CASSYSSRAWYGYTF. DNA of the CDR3: TGTGCCAGCAGTTACTCAAGCAGGGCATGGTATGGCTACACCTTC.

This clonotype appeared many times. V usage is TRBV28 and J usage is TRBJ2-7; D unresolved. V lost 5 bases and J lost 2, with 13 bases in between. This CDR3 is built from 14 residues. The germline CDR1 and CDR2 sequences are MDHEN and SYDVKM. The CDR3 is CASSPGSPPYEQYF. The CDR3 DNA sequence: TGTGCCAGCAGTCCTGGGTCCCCCCCCTACGAGCAGTACTTC. Using reference TRBV28 and TRBJ2-7 for the parts outside the CDR3, the full variable domain is DVKVTQSSRYLVKRTGEKVFLECVQDMDHENMFWYRQDPGLGLRLIYFSYDVKMKEKGDIPEGYSVSREKKERFSLILESASTNQTSMYLCASSPGSPPYEQYFGPGTRLTVT.

This chain links TRBV3-1 with TRBJ2-1, with 9 positions matching TRBD2. Trimming at V came to 2 bases and at J to 1 base, leaving 9 bases not matched to a gene. CDR1 and CDR2 from the germline V gene are LGHDT and YNNKEL (reference sequence). The CDR3 is 18 residues long. CDR3 in amino acids: CASSQSQPSGGSYNEQFF. CDR3 coding DNA: TGTGCCAGCAGCCAAAGCCAACCAAGCGGGGGGTCCTACAATGAGCAGTTCTTC.

This clonotype appeared a few times. CDR3: CASSLGAAPPQETQYF. The CDR3, as DNA: TGTGCCAGCAGCCTTGGGGCCGCCCCGCCTCAAGAGACCCAGTACTTC. The chain uses TRBV5-6 and TRBJ2-5; TRBD1 might be the D (5 bases). The CDR3 runs to 16 residues. Per germline, CDR1 SGHDT and CDR2 YYEEEE. V shed 4 bases and J shed 2 bases, with 18 bases lying between them.

The chain recombines TRBV29-1 with TRBJ2-1; 12 nucleotides agree with TRBD2. From germline, CDR1 is SQVTM and CDR2 ANQGSEA. The CDR3 runs to 17 residues. After removal of 2 bases from V and 6 bases from J, the junction contained 11 bases not matched to a gene. The CDR3 sequence is CSVEMGGLAGLFNEQFF. For the CDR3, the DNA is TGCAGCGTTGAAATGGGCGGACTAGCGGGGCTTTTCAATGAGCAGTTCTTC.

The sample holds many counts of this clonotype. The V call is TRBV5-1, the J call TRBJ2-7; possibly TRBD1 for D (6 bases). This CDR3 is built from 13 residues. With 3 bases removed from V and 5 bases from J, the gap between germline ends came to 12 bases. Per the germline V gene, CDR1 is SGHRS and CDR2 is YFSETQ. The CDR3 loop is CASSSNAGDEQYF. CDR3 in DNA: TGCGCCAGCAGCTCGAACGCAGGGGACGAGCAGTACTTC.

The chain links TRBV30 to TRBJ2-1; a possible D gene is TRBD1 (6 bases). Deletions cut 8 bases from V and 9 bases from J, with 14 bases between. From germline, CDR1 is GTSNPN and CDR2 SVGIG (reference sequence). The CDR3 contains 11 residues. The CDR3 sequence: CARGTGTEQFF. Here the CDR3 DNA reads TGTGCCAGGGGGACGGGTACTGAGCAGTTCTTC.

The sample holds many counts of this clonotype. This rearrangement joins TRBV7-2 to TRBJ2-5; no firm D call. The V end lost 5 bases, the J end lost 0 bases, and 4 bases lay between the germline ends. The CDR3 is 12 residues long. Germline-derived CDR1 and CDR2 are SGHTA and FQGNSA. CDR3 bases: TGTGCCAGCAGCCGGTACCAAGAGACCCAGTACTTC. Residues: CASSRYQETQYF.

Notes on this clonotype: One base away lies a much larger clone, so this may be a sequencing read error. V usage is TRBV7-2 and J usage is TRBJ2-3; 15 bases are shared with TRBD2. CDR1 is SGHTA and CDR2 is FQGNSA in the germline V gene. This CDR3 contains 17 residues. Trimming cost V 6 bases and J 6 bases; bases outside gene matches: 10. CDR3 loop: CASRPPGLAGGRDTQYF. CDR3 sequence (DNA): TGTGCCAGCAGACCGCCGGGACTAGCGGGAGGCCGGGATACGCAGTATTTT.